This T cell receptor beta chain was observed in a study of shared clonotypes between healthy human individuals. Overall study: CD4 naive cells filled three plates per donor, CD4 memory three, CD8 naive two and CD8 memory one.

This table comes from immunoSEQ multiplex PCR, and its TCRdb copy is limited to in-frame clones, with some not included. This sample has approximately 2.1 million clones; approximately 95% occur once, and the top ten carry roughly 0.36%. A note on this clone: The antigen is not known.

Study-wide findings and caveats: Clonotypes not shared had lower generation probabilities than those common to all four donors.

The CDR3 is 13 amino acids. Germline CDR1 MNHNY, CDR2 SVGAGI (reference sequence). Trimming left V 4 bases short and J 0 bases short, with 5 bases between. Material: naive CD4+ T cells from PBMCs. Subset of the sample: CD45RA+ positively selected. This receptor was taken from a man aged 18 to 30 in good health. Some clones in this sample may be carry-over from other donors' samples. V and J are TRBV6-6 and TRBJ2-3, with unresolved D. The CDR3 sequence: CASSLTSTDTQYF. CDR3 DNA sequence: TGTGCCAGCAGTTTAACTAGCACAGATACGCAGTATTTT.